The 10 T cell receptor beta chains given below trace back to one sample, sequenced in a study of T cells in tuberculosis (dated by TCRdb to between 2018 and 2020). Library generation was performed with the immunoSEQ multiplex PCR assay. TCRdb stores this immuneACCESS table with in-frame sequences only. Part of the clones is absent; in the studies checked, under half of the shortfall reflects unresolved V genes, and no reason is known for the rest. Across this sample there are around 26,000 clones, with around 94% seen only once. 15% to 20% of the sample is held by the ten biggest clonotypes. Material: PBMCs. All receptors come from a donor aged 10-29 years with latent tuberculosis or without tuberculosis infection. Some clones in this sample may be carry-over from other donors' samples.

The chain carries TRBV21-1 and TRBJ2-3; the tabulated D call, TRBD1, remains unverified against the DNA. TRBV21-1 is a known pseudogene. CDR3 length: 17 residues. CDR3 in amino acids: CASSKVRWQGSTDTQYF. CDR3 bases: TGTGCCAGCAGCAAAGTGAGGTGGCAGGGGAGCACAGATACGCAGTATTTT.

This chain connects TRBV6-1 to TRBJ2-7; 8 nucleotides agree with TRBD1. This CDR3 contains 12 residues. Germline lookup yields CDR1 MNHNS and CDR2 SASEGT. Losses at the gene ends were 6 bases for V and 9 bases for J; bases not matched to a gene: 7. CDR3 nucleotides: TGTGCCAGCAGCGGACAAGACAGGGGGCAGTACTTC. Amino acid sequence: CASSGQDRGQYF.

This clone was seen once. V usage is TRBV13 and J usage is TRBJ1-3; D call uncertain. Germline CDR1 and CDR2: PRHDT and FYEKMQ (reference sequence). The V gene lost 0 bases and the J gene lost 6 bases, with 18 bases spanning the gap. CDR3 length: 17 amino acids. CDR3 in amino acids: CASSLGGRRVRENTIYF. The CDR3 DNA follows: TGTGCCAGCAGCTTAGGAGGACGACGGGTGAGGGAAAACACCATATATTTT.

This clone was picked up a small number of times. J is TRBJ1-1 and V is TRBV6-5, with D possibly being TRBD1 (5 bases). Germline CDR1 reads MNHEY; CDR2 reads SVGAGI. Trimming removed 8 bases at V and 3 bases at J, with 16 bases between. The CDR3 has 14 residues. CDR3 DNA sequence: TGTGCCAGCTTTCAGGGCGGGGTGGACACTGAAGCTTTCTTT. Protein: CASFQGGVDTEAFF.

This clone was recorded only once. The CDR3 reads CASSPVASLGDTQYF. The CDR3 DNA reads TGTGCCAGCAGCCCGGTGGCTAGCCTTGGAGATACGCAGTATTTT. This chain links TRBV7-2 with TRBJ2-3, with D perhaps TRBD2 (5 bases). The CDR3 length is 15 residues. From germline, CDR1 is SGHTA and CDR2 FQGNSA. The ends were cut back, 5 bases at V and 5 bases at J, with 17 bases in the middle.

The J gene is TRBJ1-4, the V gene TRBV7-2; D is undetermined. In germline, CDR1 is SGHTA, CDR2 FQGNSA. Trimming cost V 2 bases and J 10 bases, with 14 bases left between them. The length of the CDR3 is 14 residues. The CDR3 sequence is CASSLTRGDGKLFF. The CDR3 DNA reads as TGTGCCAGCAGCTTAACCCGGGGTGATGGAAAACTGTTTTTT.

The chain links TRBV5-4 to TRBJ2-3; the D is unclear. Per germline, CDR1 SGHNT and CDR2 YYREEE (reference sequence). The V end was cut by 4 bases, the J end by 0 bases, with 9 bases between. This CDR3 comprises 14 residues. The CDR3 reads CASSPRVSTDTQYF. CDR3 bases: TGTGCCAGCAGCCCTCGGGTGAGCACAGATACGCAGTATTTT. Together with reference TRBV5-4 and TRBJ2-3, the CDR3 gives the full variable domain: ETGVTQSPTHLIKTRGQQVTLRCSSQSGHNTVSWYQQALGQGPQFIFQYYREEENGRGNFPPRFSGLQFPNYSSELNVNALELDDSALYLCASSPRVSTDTQYFGPGTRLTVL.

This chain uses TRBV28 with TRBJ2-6; 8 bases fit TRBD1. V shed 1 base, J shed 4 bases, and the junction held 9 bases outside the gene matches. Germline CDR1 is MDHEN and CDR2 is SYDVKM. This CDR3 is built from 18 residues. In DNA, the CDR3 is TGTGCCAGCAGTTTATCGGGCAGGGGGCGATCCGGGGCCAACGTCCTGACTTTC. Its translation is CASSLSGRGRSGANVLTF.

The chain combines TRBV27 with TRBJ1-2, with 9 bases aligning to TRBD1. Germline assignment: CDR1 MNHEY and CDR2 SMNVEV (reference sequence). The CDR3 runs 14 residues. V was clipped by 3 bases and J by 5 bases; unmatched bases: 4. For the CDR3, the DNA is TGTGCCAGCAGTTTTTCCGGGACAGGGTATGGCTACACCTTC. As protein: CASSFSGTGYGYTF.

V and J are TRBV27 and TRBJ2-7; 9 positions agree with TRBD1. CDR1 and CDR2 (germline): MNHEY, SMNVEV (reference sequence). CDR3 size: 14 residues. With 8 bases clipped from V and 2 bases from J, the junction kept 7 bases outside the gene matches. CDR3: CASGMDRGPYEQYF. CDR3 DNA sequence: TGTGCCAGCGGGATGGACAGGGGACCCTACGAGCAGTACTTC.